This T cell receptor (beta chain) was documented in a study of cytomegalovirus exposure and HLA in healthy donors. PCR was performed using 60 Vbeta and 13 Jbeta primers. The protocol was immunoSEQ multiplex PCR, while the TCRdb copy is restricted to in-frame clones and leaves out a portion. The sample has 140,000 to 150,000 clones, roughly 75% seen once. CDR3 length: 15 amino acids. The germline gives CDR1 LGHNA, CDR2 YNFKEQ. Trimming stripped 4 bases from V and 2 bases from J, with 14 bases between. The donors, nominally healthy at sampling, likely had unrecorded immune exposures. The TCR originated in a female donor in good health and CMV-seronegative. The chain joins TRBV4-2 to TRBJ1-1; a possible D gene is TRBD1 (5 bases). The material sequenced was PBMCs. The CDR3 nucleotides read TGTGCCAGCAGCCGGAACAGTGGGACTAACACTGAAGCTTTCTTT. Protein sequence: CASSRNSGTNTEAFF.